This TCR beta chain stems from a study of blood T cell repertoires in COVID-19. For the study at large: There were acute and convalescent COVID-19 samples, and they came from the United States, Italy and Spain. T cells, B-cell-depleted T cells, or PBMCs supplied cDNA or gDNA.

Patients at the Seattle site were enrolled during active infection and followed longitudinally. The CDR3 is 14 amino acids. CDR1 is LNHDA, CDR2 SQIVND, per germline (reference sequence). Unmatched junction bases numbered 7, after V lost 6 bases and J lost 6 bases. The method was immunoSEQ multiplex PCR; TCRdb's version includes in-frame clones alone and lacks a portion of them. The data contain about 300,000 clones, approximately 84% of them singletons. The V gene is TRBV19, the J gene TRBJ1-5, with TRBD1 matching 8 bases. The specimen sequenced was peripheral blood. This receptor was obtained from a human donor with COVID-19, enrolled during active disease. The donor label of this sample is uncertain. The CDR3 DNA reads TGTGCCAGTAGGCAGGACAGGGCCAGTCAGCCCCAGCATTTT. It translates to CASRQDRASQPQHF. Filled out from reference TRBV19 and TRBJ1-5, the complete variable domain reads DGGITQSPKYLFRKEGQNVTLSCEQNLNHDAMYWYRQDPGQGLRLIYYSQIVNDFQKGDIAEGYSVSREKKESFPLTVTSAQKNPTAFYLCASRQDRASQPQHFGDGTRLSIL.